These T cell receptor beta chains were read from a single sample in a study of glioma-infiltrating T cells. Using its own MiXCR run on the multiplex PCR reads, TCRdb lists one record per CDR3 protein. Of about 140,000 distinct CDR3 sequences in the sample, around 40% were seen once. Sample: glioma tissue, nonneoplastic brain tissue, or PBMCs (not recorded which). The source is a human donor with low-grade glioma or glioblastoma, undergoing nonglioma brain surgery, or in good health (not recorded which). CDR3s include the opening cysteine and the closing phenylalanine or tryptophan. Fields, in order: D gene, V gene, J gene, clone size, CDR3 protein, CDR3 DNA. D genes are given only for firm matches. For some rows the clone size is stated as once, few or many, or as a class when expanded; others skip it.

-	TRBV15	TRBJ1-1	many	CATSRVTGMNTEAFF	TGTGCCACCAGCAGAGTAACAGGAATGAACACTGAAGCTTTCTTT
TRBD2	TRBV18	TRBJ2-4	-	CASSRSGGAVGNIQYF	TGTGCCAGCTCACGGAGCGGGGGGGCCGTAGGAAACATTCAGTACTTC
-	TRBV19	TRBJ1-5	few	CASTGQHNQPQHF	TGTGCCAGTACAGGACAGCACAATCAGCCCCAGCATTTT
-	TRBV7-6	TRBJ1-1	few	CASSLWNTEAFF	TGTGCCAGCAGCTTATGGAACACTGAAGCTTTCTTT
TRBD1	TRBV15	TRBJ2-1	-	CATSGTRQGARNEQFF	TGTGCCACCAGCGGAACCAGACAGGGGGCGCGAAATGAGCAGTTCTTC
-	TRBV27	TRBJ2-7	-	CASSPRTSLEQYF	TGTGCCAGCAGTCCGAGGACCAGTTTGGAGCAGTACTTC
-	TRBV18	TRBJ2-3	-	CASSLQPTSTQYF	TGTGCCAGCTCACTTCAACCCACATCTACGCAGTATTTT
TRBD1	TRBV29-1	TRBJ2-5	-	CSVESTGVETQYF	TGCAGCGTTGAATCGACAGGGGTTGAGACCCAGTACTTC
-	TRBV24-1	TRBJ2-2	-	CATSDPPGAGNTGELFF	TGTGCCACCAGTGACCCGCCGGGGGCGGGGAACACCGGGGAGCTGTTTTTT
-	TRBV6-1	TRBJ2-2	few	CASSEARDYGELFF	TGTGCCAGCAGTGAAGCGCGTGACTACGGGGAGCTGTTTTTT
-	TRBV6-1	TRBJ1-5	many	CASSEARQPQHF	TGTGCCAGCAGTGAAGCTCGCCAGCCCCAGCATTTT
-	TRBV6-6	TRBJ1-2	few	CASSYSPSGYGYTF	TGTGCCAGCAGTTACTCACCAAGTGGTTATGGCTACACCTTC
TRBD2	TRBV20-1	TRBJ2-7	-	CSAESPSGSSYEQYF	TGCAGTGCTGAATCCCCTAGCGGGAGCTCCTACGAGCAGTACTTC
TRBD1	TRBV6-1	TRBJ2-7	-	CASSEGQGSGYEQYF	TGTGCCAGCAGTGAAGGACAGGGGAGCGGCTACGAGCAGTACTTC
-	TRBV11-2	TRBJ2-1	-	CASSLRGASSYNEQFF	TGTGCCAGCAGCTTACGGGGGGCAAGCTCCTACAATGAGCAGTTCTTC
-	TRBV27	TRBJ1-1	many	CASTPFPTANTEAFF	TGTGCCAGCACCCCTTTCCCGACAGCTAACACTGAAGCTTTCTTT
-	TRBV18	TRBJ1-1	many	CASSQGLNTEAFF	TGCGCCAGCAGCCAGGGTCTGAACACTGAAGCTTTCTTT
-	TRBV28	TRBJ2-1	-	CASSTLGNEQFF	TGTGCCAGCAGCACACTAGGCAATGAGCAGTTCTTC
-	TRBV29-1	TRBJ1-2	-	CSAGAEGEGYTF	TGCAGCGCCGGCGCAGAGGGGGAAGGCTACACCTTC
TRBD1	TRBV6-1	TRBJ2-5	-	CAIMGQGKETQYF	TGTGCCATCATGGGACAGGGAAAGGAGACCCAGTACTTC
-	TRBV7-2	TRBJ2-1	once	CASSLAKGGNEQFF	TGTGCCAGCAGCTTAGCGAAAGGGGGCAATGAGCAGTTCTTC
-	TRBV4-2	TRBJ1-1	-	CASSPSHREAFF	TGTGCCAGCAGCCCTAGTCACAGGGAAGCTTTCTTT
TRBD1	TRBV6-6	TRBJ1-1	-	CAIKTGGAGTEAFF	TGTGCCATCAAGACAGGGGGCGCGGGCACTGAAGCTTTCTTT
-	TRBV20-1	TRBJ1-4	-	CSTTQGGEEKLFF	TGCAGTACGACACAGGGAGGGGAGGAAAAACTGTTTTTT